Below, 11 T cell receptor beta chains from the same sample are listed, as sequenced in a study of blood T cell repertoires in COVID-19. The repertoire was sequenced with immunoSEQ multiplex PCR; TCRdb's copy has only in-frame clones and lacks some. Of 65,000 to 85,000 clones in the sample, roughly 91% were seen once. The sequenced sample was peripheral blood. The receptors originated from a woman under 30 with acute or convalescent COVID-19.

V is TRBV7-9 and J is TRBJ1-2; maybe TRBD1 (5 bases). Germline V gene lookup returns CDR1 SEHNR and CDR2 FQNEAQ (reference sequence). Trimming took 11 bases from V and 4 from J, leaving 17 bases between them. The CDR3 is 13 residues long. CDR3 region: CAAKGRPPYGYTF. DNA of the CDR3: TGTGCCGCTAAGGGGCGCCCCCCCTATGGCTACACCTTC. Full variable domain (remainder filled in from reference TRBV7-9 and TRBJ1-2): DTGVSQNPRHKITKRGQNVTFRCDPISEHNRLYWYRQTLGQGPEFLTYFQNEAQLEKSRLLSDRFSAERPKGSFSTLEIQRTEQGDSAMYLCAAKGRPPYGYTFGSGTRLTVV.

The CDR3 sequence is CASSRLALRQFF. The DNA of the CDR3 is TGTGCCAGCAGCAGACTAGCGCTAAGGCAGTTCTTC. The chain combines TRBV2 with TRBJ2-1, with TRBD2 identical over 8 bases. V dropped 6 bases and J dropped 12; count of bases not matched to a gene: 7. CDR1 and CDR2 from the germline V gene are SNHLY and FYNNEI. The length of the CDR3 is 12 residues.

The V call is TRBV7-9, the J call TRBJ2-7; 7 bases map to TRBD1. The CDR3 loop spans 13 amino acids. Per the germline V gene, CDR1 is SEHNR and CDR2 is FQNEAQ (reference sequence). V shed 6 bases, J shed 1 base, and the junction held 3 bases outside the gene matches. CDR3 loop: CASSRDSSYEQYF. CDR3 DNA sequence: TGTGCCAGCAGTCGGGACAGTTCCTACGAGCAGTACTTC.

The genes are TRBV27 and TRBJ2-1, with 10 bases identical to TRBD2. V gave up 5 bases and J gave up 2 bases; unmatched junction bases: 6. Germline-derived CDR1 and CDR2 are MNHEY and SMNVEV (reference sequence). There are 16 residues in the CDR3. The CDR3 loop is CASSPPTSGAYNEQFF. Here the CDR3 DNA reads TGTGCCAGCAGTCCCCCCACTAGCGGGGCCTACAATGAGCAGTTCTTC.

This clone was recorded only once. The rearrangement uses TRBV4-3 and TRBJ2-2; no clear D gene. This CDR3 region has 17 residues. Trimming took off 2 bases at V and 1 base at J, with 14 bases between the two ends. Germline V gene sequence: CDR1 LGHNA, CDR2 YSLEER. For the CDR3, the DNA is TGCGCCAGCAGCCAATACACAGAAGGATTGAACACCGGGGAGCTGTTTTTT. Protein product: CASSQYTEGLNTGELFF.

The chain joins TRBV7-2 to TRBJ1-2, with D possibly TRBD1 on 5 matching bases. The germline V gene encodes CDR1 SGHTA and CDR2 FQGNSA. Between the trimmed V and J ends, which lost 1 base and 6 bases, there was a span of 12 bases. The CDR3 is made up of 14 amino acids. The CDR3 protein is CASSLEPGFNGYTF. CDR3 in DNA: TGTGCCAGCAGCTTAGAGCCAGGGTTCAATGGCTACACCTTC.

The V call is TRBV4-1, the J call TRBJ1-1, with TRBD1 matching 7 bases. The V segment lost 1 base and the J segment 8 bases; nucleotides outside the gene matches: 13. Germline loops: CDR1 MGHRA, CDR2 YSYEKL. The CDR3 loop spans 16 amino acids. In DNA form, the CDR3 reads TGCGCCAGCAGCCAAGGACAGGGTGCGGGATGGCTAGAAGCTTTCTTT. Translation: CASSQGQGAGWLEAFF.

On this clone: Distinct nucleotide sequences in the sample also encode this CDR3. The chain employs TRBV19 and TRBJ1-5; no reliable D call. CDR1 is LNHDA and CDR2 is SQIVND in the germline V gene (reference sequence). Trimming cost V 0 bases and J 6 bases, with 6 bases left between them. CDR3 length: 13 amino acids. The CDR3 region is CASSIDPSQPQHF. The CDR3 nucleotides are TGTGCCAGTAGTATAGATCCCAGTCAGCCCCAGCATTTT.

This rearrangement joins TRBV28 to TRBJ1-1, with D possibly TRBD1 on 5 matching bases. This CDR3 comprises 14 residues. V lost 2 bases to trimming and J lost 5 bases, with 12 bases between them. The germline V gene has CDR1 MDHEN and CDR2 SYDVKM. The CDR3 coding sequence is TGTGCCAGCAGTTTACTGGACCAGGGTACTGAAGCTTTCTTT. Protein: CASSLLDQGTEAFF.

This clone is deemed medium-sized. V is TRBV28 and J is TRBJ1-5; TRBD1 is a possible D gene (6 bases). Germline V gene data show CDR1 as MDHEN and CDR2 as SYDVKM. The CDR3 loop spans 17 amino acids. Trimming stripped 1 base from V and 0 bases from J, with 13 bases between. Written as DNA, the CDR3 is TGTGCCAGCAGTTTATTAGGGACATCTTATAGCAATCAGCCCCAGCATTTT. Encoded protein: CASSLLGTSYSNQPQHF.

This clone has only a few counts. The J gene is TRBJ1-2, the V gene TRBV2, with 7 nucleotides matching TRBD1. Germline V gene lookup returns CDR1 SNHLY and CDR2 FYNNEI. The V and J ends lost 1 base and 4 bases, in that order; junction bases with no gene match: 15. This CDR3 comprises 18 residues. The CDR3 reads CASSEEKKTGTVVYGYTF. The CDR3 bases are TGTGCCAGCAGTGAAGAGAAGAAGACCGGGACAGTCGTCTATGGCTACACCTTC.